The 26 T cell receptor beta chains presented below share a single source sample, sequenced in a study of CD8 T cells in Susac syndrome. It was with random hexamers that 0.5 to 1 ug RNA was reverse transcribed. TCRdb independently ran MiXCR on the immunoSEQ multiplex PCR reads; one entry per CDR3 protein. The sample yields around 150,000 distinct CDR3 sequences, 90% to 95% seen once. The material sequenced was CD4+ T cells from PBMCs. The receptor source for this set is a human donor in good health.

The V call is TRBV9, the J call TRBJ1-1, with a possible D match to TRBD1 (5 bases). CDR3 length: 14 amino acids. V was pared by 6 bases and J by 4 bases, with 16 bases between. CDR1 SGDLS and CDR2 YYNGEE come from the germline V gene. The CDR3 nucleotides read TGTGCCAGCACCGTCGGGGGTGGGGGCACTGAAGCTTTCTTT. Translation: CASTVGGGGTEAFF.

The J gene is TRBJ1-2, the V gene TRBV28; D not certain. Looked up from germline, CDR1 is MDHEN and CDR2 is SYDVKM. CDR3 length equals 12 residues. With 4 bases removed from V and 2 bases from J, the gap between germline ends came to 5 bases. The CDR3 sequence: CASSYLNYGYTF. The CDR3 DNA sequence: TGTGCCAGCAGTTATCTCAACTATGGCTACACCTTC.

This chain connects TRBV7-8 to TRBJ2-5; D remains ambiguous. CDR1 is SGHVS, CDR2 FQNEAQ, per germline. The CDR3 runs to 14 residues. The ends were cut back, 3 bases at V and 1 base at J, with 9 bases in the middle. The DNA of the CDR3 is TGTGCCAGCAGCTTTGCAGGACCCCAAGAGACCCAGTACTTC. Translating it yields CASSFAGPQETQYF.

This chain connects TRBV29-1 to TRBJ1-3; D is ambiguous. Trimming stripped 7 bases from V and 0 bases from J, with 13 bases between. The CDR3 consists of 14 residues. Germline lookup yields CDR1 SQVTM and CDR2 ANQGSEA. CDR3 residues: CSASEMSSGNTIYF. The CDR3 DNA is TGCAGCGCCTCGGAGATGAGCTCTGGAAACACCATATATTTT.

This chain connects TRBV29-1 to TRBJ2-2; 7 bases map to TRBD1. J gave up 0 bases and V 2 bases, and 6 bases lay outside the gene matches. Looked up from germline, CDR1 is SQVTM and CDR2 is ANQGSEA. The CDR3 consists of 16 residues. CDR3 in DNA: TGCAGCGTTGAAACTAGGGGACAGACGAACACCGGGGAGCTGTTTTTT. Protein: CSVETRGQTNTGELFF.

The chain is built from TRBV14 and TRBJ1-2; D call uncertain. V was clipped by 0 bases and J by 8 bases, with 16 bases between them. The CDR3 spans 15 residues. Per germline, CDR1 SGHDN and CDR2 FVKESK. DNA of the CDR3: TGTGCCAGCAGCCAAGATCGTGGCTCGCTCTGGGGCTACACCTTC. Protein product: CASSQDRGSLWGYTF.

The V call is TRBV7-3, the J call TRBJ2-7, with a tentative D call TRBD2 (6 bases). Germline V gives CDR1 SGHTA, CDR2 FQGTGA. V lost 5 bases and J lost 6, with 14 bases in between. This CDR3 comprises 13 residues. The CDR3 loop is CASSATVGGEQYF. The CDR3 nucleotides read TGTGCCAGCAGCGCAACTGTGGGGGGCGAGCAGTACTTC.

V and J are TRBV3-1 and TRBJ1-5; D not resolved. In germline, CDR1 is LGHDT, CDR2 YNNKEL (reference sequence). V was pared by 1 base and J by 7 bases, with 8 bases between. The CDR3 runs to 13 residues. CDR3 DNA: TGTGCCAGCAGCCAAGGGAGCTCGCAGCCCCAGCATTTT. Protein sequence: CASSQGSSQPQHF.

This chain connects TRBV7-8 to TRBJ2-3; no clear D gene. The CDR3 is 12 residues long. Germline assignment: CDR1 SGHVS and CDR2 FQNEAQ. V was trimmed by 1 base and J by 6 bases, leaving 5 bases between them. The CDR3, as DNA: TGTGCCAGCAGCTTAGGTTATGATACGCAGTATTTT. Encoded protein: CASSLGYDTQYF.

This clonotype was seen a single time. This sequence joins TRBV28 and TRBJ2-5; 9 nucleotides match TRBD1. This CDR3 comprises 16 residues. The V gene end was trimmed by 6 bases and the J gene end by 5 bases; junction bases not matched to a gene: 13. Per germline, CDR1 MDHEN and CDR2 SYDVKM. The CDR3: CASRAPQGARGETQYF. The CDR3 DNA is TGTGCCAGCAGGGCGCCACAGGGGGCGCGGGGGGAGACCCAGTACTTC.

In nucleotides, the CDR3 is TGTGCCACCAGCAGAGCTCCGGCAGATACGCAGTATTTT. Its translation is CATSRAPADTQYF. V and J are TRBV15 and TRBJ2-3; D gene uncertain. The CDR3 extends over 13 amino acids. Trimming took 1 base from V and 4 from J, leaving 6 bases between them. Per germline, CDR1 LNHNV and CDR2 YYDKDF (reference sequence).

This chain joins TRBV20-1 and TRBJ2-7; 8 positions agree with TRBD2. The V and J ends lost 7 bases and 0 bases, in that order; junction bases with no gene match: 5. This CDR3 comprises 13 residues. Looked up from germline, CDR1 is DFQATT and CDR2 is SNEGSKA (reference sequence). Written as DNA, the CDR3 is TGCAGTGTTACCGGGACTAGCTCCTACGAGCAGTACTTC. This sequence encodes CSVTGTSSYEQYF.

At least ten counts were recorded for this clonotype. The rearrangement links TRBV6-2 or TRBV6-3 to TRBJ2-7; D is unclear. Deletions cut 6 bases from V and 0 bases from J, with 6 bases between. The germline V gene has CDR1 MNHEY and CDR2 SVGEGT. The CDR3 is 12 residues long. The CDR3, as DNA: TGTGCCAGCAGCCCCAGCTCCTACGAGCAGTACTTC. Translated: CASSPSSYEQYF.

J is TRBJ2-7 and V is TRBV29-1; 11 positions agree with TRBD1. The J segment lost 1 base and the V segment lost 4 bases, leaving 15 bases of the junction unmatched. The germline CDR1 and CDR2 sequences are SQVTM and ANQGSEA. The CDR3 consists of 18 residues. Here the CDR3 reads CSVGGGQGANGGSYEQYF. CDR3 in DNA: TGCAGCGTTGGGGGAGGACAGGGGGCAAATGGAGGTTCCTACGAGCAGTACTTC.

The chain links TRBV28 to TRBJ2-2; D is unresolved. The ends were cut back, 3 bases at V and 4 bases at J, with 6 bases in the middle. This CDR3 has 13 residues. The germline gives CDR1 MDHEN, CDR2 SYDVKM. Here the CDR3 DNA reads TGTGCCAGCAGTTTGTGGACCACCGGGGAGCTGTTTTTT. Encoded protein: CASSLWTTGELFF. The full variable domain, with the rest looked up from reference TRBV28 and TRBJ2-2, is DVKVTQSSRYLVKRTGEKVFLECVQDMDHENMFWYRQDPGLGLRLIYFSYDVKMKEKGDIPEGYSVSREKKERFSLILESASTNQTSMYLCASSLWTTGELFFGEGSRLTVL.

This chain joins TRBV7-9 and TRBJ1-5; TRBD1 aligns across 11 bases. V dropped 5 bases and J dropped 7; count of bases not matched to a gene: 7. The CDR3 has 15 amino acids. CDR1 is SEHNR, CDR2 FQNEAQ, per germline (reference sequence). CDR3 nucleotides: TGTGCCAGCAGCCTCCTCGGGACAGGGGGACAGCCCCAGCATTTT. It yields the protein CASSLLGTGGQPQHF. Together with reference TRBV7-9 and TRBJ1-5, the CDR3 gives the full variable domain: DTGVSQNPRHKITKRGQNVTFRCDPISEHNRLYWYRQTLGQGPEFLTYFQNEAQLEKSRLLSDRFSAERPKGSFSTLEIQRTEQGDSAMYLCASSLLGTGGQPQHFGDGTRLSIL.

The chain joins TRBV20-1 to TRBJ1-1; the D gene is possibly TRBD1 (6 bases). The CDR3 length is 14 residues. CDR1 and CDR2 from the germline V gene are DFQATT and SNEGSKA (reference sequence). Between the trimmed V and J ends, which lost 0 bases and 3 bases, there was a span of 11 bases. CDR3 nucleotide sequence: TGCAGTGCTAGAGATCGGGGGGCGGACACTGAAGCTTTCTTT. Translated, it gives CSARDRGADTEAFF.

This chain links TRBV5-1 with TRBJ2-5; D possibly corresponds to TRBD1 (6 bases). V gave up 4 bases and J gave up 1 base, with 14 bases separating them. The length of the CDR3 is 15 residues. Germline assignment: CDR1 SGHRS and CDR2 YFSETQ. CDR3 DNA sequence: TGCGCCAGCAGCCCCCAAGGACAGCTCCAAGAGACCCAGTACTTC. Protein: CASSPQGQLQETQYF. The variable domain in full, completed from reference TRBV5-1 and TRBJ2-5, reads KAGVTQTPRYLIKTRGQQVTLSCSPISGHRSVSWYQQTPGQGLQFLFEYFSETQRNKGNFPGRFSGRQFSNSRSEMNVSTLELGDSALYLCASSPQGQLQETQYFGPGTRLLVL.

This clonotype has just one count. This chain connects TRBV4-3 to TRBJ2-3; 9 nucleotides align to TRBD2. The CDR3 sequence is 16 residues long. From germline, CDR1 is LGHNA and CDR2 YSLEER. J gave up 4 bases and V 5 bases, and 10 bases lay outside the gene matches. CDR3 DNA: TGCGCCAGCAGCTGGGCGGGGGGGGCCGCAGCAGATACGCAGTATTTT. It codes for CASSWAGGAAADTQYF.

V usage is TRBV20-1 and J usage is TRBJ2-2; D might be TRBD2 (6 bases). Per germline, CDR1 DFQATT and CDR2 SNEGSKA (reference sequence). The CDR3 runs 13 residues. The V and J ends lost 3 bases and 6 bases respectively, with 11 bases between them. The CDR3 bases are TGCAGTGCTAGGGAGGGAATAGCCGGGGAGCTGTTTTTT. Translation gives CSAREGIAGELFF.

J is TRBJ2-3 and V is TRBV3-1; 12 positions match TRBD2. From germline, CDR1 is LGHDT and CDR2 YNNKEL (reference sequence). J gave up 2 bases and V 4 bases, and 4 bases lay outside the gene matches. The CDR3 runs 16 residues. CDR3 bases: TGTGCCAGCAGCCGACTAGCGGGGGCCAACACAGATACGCAGTATTTT. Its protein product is CASSRLAGANTDTQYF.

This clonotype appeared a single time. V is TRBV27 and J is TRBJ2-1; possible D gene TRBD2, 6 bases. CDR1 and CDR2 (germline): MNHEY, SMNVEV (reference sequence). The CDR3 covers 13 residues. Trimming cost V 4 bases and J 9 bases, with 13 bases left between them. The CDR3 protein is CASSWGLRGEQFF. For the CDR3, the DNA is TGTGCCAGCAGTTGGGGACTGCGGGGTGAGCAGTTCTTC.

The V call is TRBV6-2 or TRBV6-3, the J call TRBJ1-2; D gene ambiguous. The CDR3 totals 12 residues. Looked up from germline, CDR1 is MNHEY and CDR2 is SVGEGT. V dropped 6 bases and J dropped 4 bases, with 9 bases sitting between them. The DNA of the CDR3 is TGTGCCAGCAGGGAAGTCAGCTATGGCTACACCTTC. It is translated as CASREVSYGYTF.

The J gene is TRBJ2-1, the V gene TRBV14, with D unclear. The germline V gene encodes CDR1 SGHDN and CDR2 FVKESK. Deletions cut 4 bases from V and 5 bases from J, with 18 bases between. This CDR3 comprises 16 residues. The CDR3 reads CASSPNGRTYNNEQFF. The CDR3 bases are TGTGCCAGCAGCCCGAATGGGCGTACTTACAACAATGAGCAGTTCTTC.

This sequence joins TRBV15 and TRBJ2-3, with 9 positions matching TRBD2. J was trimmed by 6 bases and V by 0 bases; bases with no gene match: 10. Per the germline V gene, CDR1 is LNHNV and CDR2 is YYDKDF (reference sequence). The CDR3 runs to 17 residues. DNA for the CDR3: TGTGCCACCAGCAGAGATTTTGGCGGGGGGGCGAGGGATACGCAGTATTTT. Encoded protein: CATSRDFGGGARDTQYF.

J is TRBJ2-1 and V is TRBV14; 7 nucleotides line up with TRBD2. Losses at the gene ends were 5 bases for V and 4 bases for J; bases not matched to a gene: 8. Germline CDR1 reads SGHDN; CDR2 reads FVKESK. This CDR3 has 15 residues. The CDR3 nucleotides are TGTGCCAGCAGCACCCCGCGGGGGAATTACAATGAGCAGTTCTTC. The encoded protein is CASSTPRGNYNEQFF.